This paragraph covers one T cell receptor (beta chain) sequence. Its antigen is as yet unknown. The data are from a study of siplizumab effects on memory and regulatory T cells. Libraries were prepared by immunoSEQ multiplex PCR; TCRdb keeps only in-frame clonotypes and omits some of them. The table records about 94,000 clones, around 94% of them present only once. Study-wide points: For mappable alloreactive CD4+ clones, the mean Treg-derived fraction was approximately 69% with siplizumab and 25% to 30% in controls.

Sequences were obtained from non-Treg CD4+ T cells sorted from blood. This clonotype was obtained from a human donor in good health.

In nucleotides, the CDR3 is TGTGCCAGCAGTGACGGCAGCCGCAATCAGCCCCAGCATTTT. Its translation is CASSDGSRNQPQHF. This sequence joins TRBV6-1 and TRBJ1-5; D is ambiguous. Germline loops: CDR1 MNHNS, CDR2 SASEGT. CDR3 length: 14 amino acids. Trimming shortened V by 3 bases and J by 2 bases, and 8 bases separated the two germline ends.